Each of the 29 T cell receptor beta chains below was sequenced from the same sample in a study of shared clonotypes between healthy human individuals. Clones were read by immunoSEQ multiplex PCR, and TCRdb kept only the in-frame ones, dropping some. The profile covers about 1,500,000 clones, with approximately 97% appearing a single time and roughly 1.2% taken by the ten largest. The sample consisted of naive CD4+ T cells sorted from blood. Subset in this sample: CD45RA+ positively selected. These receptors all come from a man in his thirties or forties in good health.

This chain connects TRBV18 to TRBJ1-2, with D uncertain. From germline, CDR1 is KGHSH and CDR2 LQKENI. V gave up 4 bases and J gave up 4 bases, with 10 bases separating them. The CDR3 has 13 residues. CDR3 DNA: TGTGCCAGCTCACTTACAGAAGCCTATGGCTACACCTTC. Translating gives CASSLTEAYGYTF. The whole variable domain, remainder taken from reference TRBV18 and TRBJ1-2, is NAGVMQNPRHLVRRRGQEARLRCSPMKGHSHVYWYRQLPEEGLKFMVYLQKENIIDESGMPKERFSAEFPKEGPSILRIQQVVRGDSAAYFCASSLTEAYGYTFGSGTRLTVV.

This sequence joins TRBV5-1 and TRBJ2-1, with no clear D. The length of the CDR3 is 17 residues. Deletions cut 5 bases from V and 5 bases from J, with 23 bases between. Germline V gene lookup returns CDR1 SGHRS and CDR2 YFSETQ. CDR3 amino acids: CASRQERARPLDNEQFF. The CDR3 region has the DNA TGCGCCAGCAGGCAGGAACGCGCTAGACCTCTTGACAATGAGCAGTTCTTC.

This chain uses TRBV30 with TRBJ1-2, with D possibly TRBD1 on 5 matching bases. This CDR3 has 11 amino acids. Trimming shortened V by 3 bases and J by 3 bases, and 5 bases separated the two germline ends. Per germline, CDR1 GTSNPN and CDR2 SVGIG (reference sequence). DNA of the CDR3: TGTGCCTGGAGCAGGGACTATGGCTACACCTTC. Residues: CAWSRDYGYTF.

The chain links TRBV18 to TRBJ2-7, with a weak D call TRBD2 (5 bases). Germline V gives CDR1 KGHSH, CDR2 LQKENI. The V gene lost 2 bases and the J gene lost 2 bases, with 13 bases spanning the gap. The length of the CDR3 is 15 residues. The DNA of the CDR3 is TGTGCCAGCTCACCATGGACTGAAGCCACCTACGAGCAGTACTTC. Translating gives CASSPWTEATYEQYF.

In its sample, this clone was seen once. The chain links TRBV15 to TRBJ2-3; D uncertain. The CDR3 length is 14 residues. Germline CDR1 is LNHNV and CDR2 is YYDKDF (reference sequence). V was trimmed by 4 bases and J by 5 bases, leaving 13 bases between them. The CDR3: CATSKSSSEDTQYF. Here the CDR3 DNA reads TGTGCCACCAGCAAGTCTAGTAGTGAAGATACGCAGTATTTT.

The chain employs TRBV7-2 and TRBJ1-1, with D unresolved. The germline gives CDR1 SGHTA, CDR2 FQGNSA. With 5 bases removed from V and 0 bases from J, the gap between germline ends came to 13 bases. This CDR3 has 15 amino acids. For the CDR3, the DNA is TGTGCCAGCAGCCGTAGTGGCAGAATGAACACTGAAGCTTTCTTT. This encodes CASSRSGRMNTEAFF. Full variable domain (remainder filled in from reference TRBV7-2 and TRBJ1-1): GAGVSQSPSNKVTEKGKDVELRCDPISGHTALYWYRQSLGQGLEFLIYFQGNSAPDKSGLPSDRFSAERTGGSVSTLTIQRTQQEDSAVYLCASSRSGRMNTEAFFGQGTRLTVV.

The chain joins TRBV28 to TRBJ2-7; D is undetermined. The length of the CDR3 is 13 residues. Germline assignment: CDR1 MDHEN and CDR2 SYDVKM. V was clipped by 1 base and J by 4 bases, with 8 bases between them. CDR3 region: CASSLFSQYEQYF. CDR3 nucleotide sequence: TGTGCCAGCAGTTTATTCTCCCAATACGAGCAGTACTTC.

The V and J genes are TRBV6-6 and TRBJ2-4, with TRBD2 identical over 7 bases. The CDR3 loop spans 15 amino acids. CDR1 is MNHNY, CDR2 SVGAGI, per germline (reference sequence). The V segment lost 2 bases and the J segment 6 bases; nucleotides outside the gene matches: 7. The CDR3 loop reads CASSYISSGGNIQYF. In nucleotides, the CDR3 is TGTGCCAGCAGTTACATCTCCTCGGGAGGAAACATTCAGTACTTC.

The rearrangement links TRBV7-9 to TRBJ1-2; 9 bases fit TRBD1. V shed 2 bases and J 6 bases; nucleotides not matched to a gene: 7. This CDR3 contains 15 residues. CDR1 SEHNR and CDR2 FQNEAQ come from the germline V gene (reference sequence). The CDR3 loop reads CASSLSTGGEDGYTF. The DNA for the CDR3 is TGTGCCAGCAGCTTATCGACAGGGGGGGAGGATGGCTACACCTTC.

This clone was recorded only once. V gene TRBV6-5 combines with J gene TRBJ2-1, with D perhaps TRBD2 (5 bases). The V and J ends lost 0 bases and 3 bases respectively, with 12 bases between them. CDR3 length: 16 residues. Germline assignment: CDR1 MNHEY and CDR2 SVGAGI. CDR3 nucleotides: TGTGCCAGCAGTTACTCGGTTGGAGGATACTACAATGAGCAGTTCTTC. Translating gives CASSYSVGGYYNEQFF.

The chain employs TRBV6-5 and TRBJ2-1, with TRBD1 as a possible D gene (6 bases). V lost 2 bases to trimming and J lost 7 bases, with 12 bases between them. The CDR3 covers 14 residues. Germline assignment: CDR1 MNHEY and CDR2 SVGAGI. CDR3 nucleotide sequence: TGTGCCAGCAGTTACCTAGACAGGAGGAATGAGCAGTTCTTC. Amino acids: CASSYLDRRNEQFF.

This clone was seen only once. The V call is TRBV5-1, the J call TRBJ2-7; 9 bases match TRBD1. Germline V CDR1 and CDR2: SGHRS, YFSETQ. The CDR3 contains 15 residues. The ends lost 0 bases at V and 8 bases at J; junction bases unmatched: 9. The CDR3 is CASSLEGTGRNKQYF. The DNA for the CDR3 is TGCGCCAGCAGCTTGGAAGGGACAGGGCGAAATAAGCAGTACTTC.

The V call is TRBV5-5, the J call TRBJ2-7; TRBD1 might be the D (6 bases). The V gene's germline CDR1 is SGHKS and CDR2 YYEKEE (reference sequence). Trimming took 0 bases from V and 0 from J, leaving 10 bases between them. The CDR3 is made up of 15 amino acids. This CDR3 is CASSLAQGHSYEQYF. CDR3 in DNA: TGTGCCAGCAGCTTGGCACAGGGTCACTCCTACGAGCAGTACTTC.

This chain links TRBV7-9 with TRBJ2-1; tentative D call: TRBD2 (6 bases). The CDR3 sequence is 15 residues long. Trimming left V 5 bases short and J 5 bases short, with 16 bases between. CDR1 and CDR2 from the germline V gene are SEHNR and FQNEAQ (reference sequence). The CDR3 nucleotides are TGTGCCAGCAGCGCTCCTAGGCGGGGAGACAATGAGCAGTTCTTC. Translation gives CASSAPRRGDNEQFF.

The chain's CDR3 is CSADPQGAAFF. The CDR3 region has the DNA TGCAGCGCTGACCCACAGGGGGCGGCTTTCTTT. This chain joins TRBV29-1 and TRBJ1-1, with 9 bases that match TRBD1. The trim removed 7 bases at V and 11 bases at J, leaving 8 bases unmatched. The CDR3 loop spans 11 amino acids. The germline CDR1 and CDR2 sequences are SQVTM and ANQGSEA.

The gene calls are TRBV4-1 and TRBJ2-2; D uncertain. The V end was cut by 0 bases, the J end by 6 bases, with 14 bases between. The germline V gene has CDR1 MGHRA and CDR2 YSYEKL. The CDR3 length is 16 residues. CDR3 residues: CASSQDISLLSGELFF. The CDR3 DNA is TGCGCCAGCAGCCAAGATATCTCCCTACTCTCCGGGGAGCTGTTTTTT.

This chain connects TRBV14 to TRBJ1-1; no reliable D call. Germline CDR1 reads SGHDN; CDR2 reads FVKESK. This CDR3 has 13 residues. The V and J ends lost 6 bases and 0 bases respectively, with 8 bases between them. The CDR3 sequence: CASSVSMNTEAFF. The DNA for the CDR3 is TGTGCCAGCAGTGTTTCGATGAACACTGAAGCTTTCTTT.

The DNA of the CDR3 is TGCGCCAGCAGCCAAGACTTGGGCCAGGGGTCTTTCGGCAACACCGGGGAGCTGTTTTTT. Translating gives CASSQDLGQGSFGNTGELFF. This sequence joins TRBV4-3 and TRBJ2-2; a possible D gene is TRBD1 (6 bases). The germline V gene has CDR1 LGHNA and CDR2 YSLEER. Trimming cost V 0 bases and J 2 bases, with 22 bases left between them. CDR3 length: 20 residues.

V is TRBV19 and J is TRBJ1-3; no firm D call. This CDR3 contains 13 residues. Deletions cut 3 bases from V and 3 bases from J, with 6 bases between. The germline V gene encodes CDR1 LNHDA and CDR2 SQIVND (reference sequence). DNA of the CDR3: TGTGCCAGTAGTATTTCCTTTGGAAACACCATATATTTT. This gives the protein CASSISFGNTIYF.

The chain recombines TRBV5-6 with TRBJ1-5; D gene unclear. The CDR3 totals 17 residues. The V end was cut by 2 bases, the J end by 2 bases, with 17 bases between. CDR1 SGHDT and CDR2 YYEEEE come from the germline V gene. This CDR3 reads CASSLEFNGLRNQPQHF. The CDR3 nucleotides read TGTGCCAGCAGCTTAGAATTCAACGGTTTGCGCAATCAGCCCCAGCATTTT.

The chain combines TRBV4-1 with TRBJ2-5; 10 bases align to TRBD1. V was clipped by 3 bases and J by 1 base; unmatched bases: 8. The CDR3 extends over 17 amino acids. Germline V gene sequence: CDR1 MGHRA, CDR2 YSYEKL. CDR3 coding DNA: TGCGCCAGCAGCCAGGCGCCGGGACAGGGGACCCAAGAGACCCAGTACTTC. It codes for CASSQAPGQGTQETQYF.

The chain joins TRBV29-1 to TRBJ1-2; 9 bases are a match to TRBD1. V shed 6 bases and J 7 bases; nucleotides not matched to a gene: 9. CDR3 size: 13 residues. The germline CDR1 and CDR2 sequences are SQVTM and ANQGSEA. The CDR3 DNA reads as TGCAGCGTGATGGACAGGGGTTTCGGTGGCTACACCTTC. It codes for CSVMDRGFGGYTF.

The chain combines TRBV27 with TRBJ2-1, with 7 positions matching TRBD1. CDR1 and CDR2 (germline): MNHEY, SMNVEV (reference sequence). The CDR3 has 16 residues. The junction had 10 bases not matched to a gene; V was cut back by 4 bases and J by 4 bases. CDR3 region: CASSSLGQVHYNEQFF. The DNA of the CDR3 is TGTGCCAGCAGTTCCCTCGGACAGGTCCATTACAATGAGCAGTTCTTC.

This sequence joins TRBV5-5 and TRBJ2-4, with D perhaps TRBD1 (5 bases). Trimming removed 0 bases at V and 3 bases at J, with 7 bases between. Germline CDR1 and CDR2: SGHKS and YYEKEE (reference sequence). The CDR3 has 14 residues. CDR3 sequence (DNA): TGTGCCAGCAGCTTGGTACAGGTCAAAAACATTCAGTACTTC. It codes for CASSLVQVKNIQYF.

This clone came up once. The chain is built from TRBV7-9 and TRBJ2-1, with D uncertain. The CDR3 contains 16 residues. The V end was cut by 3 bases, the J end by 3 bases, with 15 bases between. Germline CDR1 and CDR2: SEHNR and FQNEAQ (reference sequence). CDR3 sequence: CASSFRNGPNYNEQFF. The DNA of the CDR3 is TGTGCCAGCAGCTTCAGAAATGGGCCTAACTACAATGAGCAGTTCTTC.

This clone was counted once. The chain links TRBV5-4 to TRBJ2-7; no definite D call. V lost 0 bases and J lost 7, with 5 bases in between. The CDR3 sequence is 11 residues long. CDR1 SGHNT and CDR2 YYREEE come from the germline V gene (reference sequence). The DNA of the CDR3 is TGTGCCAGCAGCTTGGGAAGGGAGCAGTACTTC. Protein product: CASSLGREQYF. The full variable domain, rest sourced from reference TRBV5-4 and TRBJ2-7, is ETGVTQSPTHLIKTRGQQVTLRCSSQSGHNTVSWYQQALGQGPQFIFQYYREEENGRGNFPPRFSGLQFPNYSSELNVNALELDDSALYLCASSLGREQYFGPGTRLTVT.

The gene calls are TRBV28 and TRBJ2-7; 9 nucleotides match TRBD1. From germline, CDR1 is MDHEN and CDR2 SYDVKM. The CDR3 has 13 residues. The V segment lost 6 bases and the J segment 3 bases; nucleotides outside the gene matches: 3. The DNA of the CDR3 is TGTGCCAGCAGAGAGACAGGGGGCTACGAGCAGTACTTC. This sequence encodes CASRETGGYEQYF. Drawing the rest from reference TRBV28 and TRBJ2-7, the complete variable domain is DVKVTQSSRYLVKRTGEKVFLECVQDMDHENMFWYRQDPGLGLRLIYFSYDVKMKEKGDIPEGYSVSREKKERFSLILESASTNQTSMYLCASRETGGYEQYFGPGTRLTVT.

The gene calls are TRBV19 and TRBJ2-5; D may be TRBD2 (5 bases). Germline V gene sequence: CDR1 LNHDA, CDR2 SQIVND (reference sequence). V was cut by 4 bases and J by 4 bases, with 16 bases left in between. The CDR3 consists of 15 residues. The CDR3 DNA reads as TGTGCCAGTAGTACTACTAGTCGGAGAGTAGAGACCCAGTACTTC. Residues: CASSTTSRRVETQYF.

This rearrangement joins TRBV7-3 to TRBJ1-1, with D hard to call. This CDR3 has 13 amino acids. Germline CDR1 SGHTA, CDR2 FQGTGA. The V end lost 5 bases, the J end lost 3 bases, and 10 bases lay between the germline ends. The CDR3 sequence: CASSTRGDTEAFF. The CDR3 nucleotides are TGTGCCAGCAGCACCCGAGGTGACACTGAAGCTTTCTTT.